These 4 T cell receptor beta chains share one sample of origin, sequenced in a study of T cell repertoires in cytomegalovirus infection. A single record per CDR3 protein comes from TCRdb applying MiXCR to the reads. The repertoire holds fewer than 85,000 distinct CDR3 sequences, with 4% as singletons. Sequencing was done on a sample of PBMCs. The receptor set was obtained from a human donor in good health (CMV status not recorded). Some clones in this sample may be carry-over from other donors' samples.

This clonotype was picked up many times. This chain joins TRBV7-2 and TRBJ1-2, with D possibly TRBD1 on 5 matching bases. This CDR3 has 12 residues. Between the trimmed V and J ends, which lost 5 bases and 8 bases, there was a span of 12 bases. Germline CDR1 reads SGHTA; CDR2 reads FQGNSA. CDR3 sequence reads: CASSGRVGGYTF. The CDR3 DNA reads as TGTGCCAGCAGCGGCAGGGTTGGGGGCTACACCTTC.

This clonotype has ten or more counts. V is TRBV7-6 and J is TRBJ2-5, with TRBD1 matching over 7 bases. V was clipped by 5 bases and J by 7 bases; unmatched bases: 10. The germline CDR1 and CDR2 sequences are SGHVS and FNYEAQ. The CDR3 loop spans 14 amino acids. CDR3 coding DNA: TGTGCCAGCAGCCGAAGCGAGGGGGCTACGACCCAGTACTTC. Translation gives CASSRSEGATTQYF.

The J gene is TRBJ2-3, the V gene TRBV29-1; D gene uncertain. Germline lookup yields CDR1 SQVTM and CDR2 ANQGSEA. V lost 1 base to trimming and J lost 0 bases, with 11 bases between them. This CDR3 comprises 15 residues. CDR3 sequence: CSVEGVFTSTDTQYF. The CDR3 region has the DNA TGCAGCGTTGAAGGCGTGTTTACTAGCACAGATACGCAGTATTTT.

This clonotype was detected ten times or more. The J gene is TRBJ2-1, the V gene TRBV5-5; 9 bases align to TRBD2. V trimming: 6 bases; J trimming: 3 bases; junction bases outside the gene matches: 16. The germline gives CDR1 SGHKS, CDR2 YYEKEE (reference sequence). The CDR3 covers 18 residues. The CDR3 sequence: CASTSFEAGGPDYNEQFF. The CDR3 DNA reads TGTGCCAGCACCTCATTCGAGGCGGGGGGGCCGGACTACAATGAGCAGTTCTTC. The whole variable domain, remainder taken from reference TRBV5-5 and TRBJ2-1, is DAGVTQSPTHLIKTRGQQVTLRCSPISGHKSVSWYQQVLGQGPQFIFQYYEKEERGRGNFPDRFSARQFPNYSSELNVNALLLGDSALYLCASTSFEAGGPDYNEQFFGPGTRLTVL.